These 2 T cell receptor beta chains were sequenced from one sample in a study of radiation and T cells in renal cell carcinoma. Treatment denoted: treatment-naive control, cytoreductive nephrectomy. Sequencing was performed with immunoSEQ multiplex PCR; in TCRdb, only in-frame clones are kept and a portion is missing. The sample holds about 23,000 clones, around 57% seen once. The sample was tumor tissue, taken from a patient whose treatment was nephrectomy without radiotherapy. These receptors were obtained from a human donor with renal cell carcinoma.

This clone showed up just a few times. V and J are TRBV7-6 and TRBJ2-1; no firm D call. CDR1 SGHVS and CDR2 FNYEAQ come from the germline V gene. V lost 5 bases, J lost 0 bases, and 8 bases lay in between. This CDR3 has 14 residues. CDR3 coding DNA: TGTGCCAGCAGCCAACAAGACTCCTACAATGAGCAGTTCTTC. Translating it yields CASSQQDSYNEQFF.

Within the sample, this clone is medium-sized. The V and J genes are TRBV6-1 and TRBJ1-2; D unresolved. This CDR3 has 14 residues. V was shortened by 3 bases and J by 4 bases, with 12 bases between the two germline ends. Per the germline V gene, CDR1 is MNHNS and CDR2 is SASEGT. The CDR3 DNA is TGTGCCAGCAGTGAGCCGGGCAATATCTATGGCTACACCTTC. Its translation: CASSEPGNIYGYTF.